The 6 T cell receptor beta chains below all came from one sample that was sequenced in a study of T cells in Graves' hyperthyroidism and ophthalmopathy. Amplification targeted TCR beta CDR3 regions from RNA transcripts. TCR CDR3 underwent first-round RT-PCR with the HTBI primer set. TCRdb independently ran MiXCR on the multiplex PCR reads; one entry per CDR3 protein. The sample comprises some 760,000 distinct CDR3 sequences, 12% to 15% of which are singletons, and around 9.6% rests with the top ten. Sequencing was done on a sample of blood. These receptors were obtained from a woman younger than 30 with Graves' hyperthyroidism.

Ten or more counts support this clonotype. The junction shows a germline mismatch at one end, possibly a read error. This chain's CDR3 is CASLLRDTGGLFF. The CDR3 region has the DNA TGTGCCAGCCTTCTCCGGGACACCGGGGGGCTGTTTTTT. J is TRBJ2-2 and V is TRBV6-1; D could derive from TRBD1 or TRBD2 (6 bases each). The CDR3 has 13 amino acids. Looked up from germline, CDR1 is MNHNS and CDR2 is SASEGT.

Details on this clonotype: A much larger clone differs by one base, so this may be a read error. The chain couples TRBV28 to TRBJ1-5; D gene unclear. Germline V gives CDR1 MDHEN, CDR2 SYDVKM. Trimming removed 1 base at V and 5 bases at J, with 9 bases between. The CDR3 runs 14 residues. CDR3 bases: TGTGCCAGCAGTTTATTCGAGGTCGATCAGCCCCAGCATTTT. Its translation: CASSLFEVDQPQHF.

This clonotype has a single count. A much larger clone differs from this one at a single base, so this may be a read error. Here the CDR3 reads CASSLSLAAYNEQYF. For the CDR3, the DNA is TGTGCCAGCAGTTTATCCCTAGCGGCCTACAATGAGCAGTACTTC. This chain connects TRBV28 to TRBJ2-1; 7 positions agree with TRBD2. TRBJ2-7 explains the end of the DNA better; the J call may be wrong. This CDR3 is built from 15 residues. Germline V gene sequence: CDR1 MDHEN, CDR2 SYDVKM.

The chain uses TRBV9 and TRBJ2-1; possibly TRBD1 or TRBD2 for D (5 bases each). The germline gives CDR1 SGDLS, CDR2 YYNGEE. The V end lost 5 bases, the J end lost 7 bases, and 28 bases lay between the germline ends. This CDR3 comprises 18 residues. The CDR3 nucleotides are TGTGCCAGCAGTCGTAGATCCGACCCGGGGCCCTGGAATAATGAGCAGTTCTTC. Translation: CASSRRSDPGPWNNEQFF.

Many counts were recorded for this clonotype. The chain recombines TRBV3-1 with TRBJ2-1; no definite D call. Germline V gives CDR1 LGHDT, CDR2 YNNKEL (reference sequence). Trimming removed 1 base at V and 8 bases at J, with 12 bases between. CDR3 length: 14 amino acids. CDR3 amino acids: CASSQGVRTYEQFF. In DNA form, the CDR3 reads TGTGCCAGCAGCCAAGGTGTTAGGACCTATGAGCAGTTCTTC.

This clonotype was recorded many times. The gene calls are TRBV20-1 and TRBJ2-1; D is unresolved. Germline values: CDR1 DFQATT, CDR2 SNEGSKA (reference sequence). This CDR3 is built from 16 residues. Deletions cut 5 bases from V and 0 bases from J, with 17 bases between. This chain's CDR3 is CSASNHDQSSYNEQFF. The DNA of the CDR3 is TGCAGTGCTTCCAACCACGACCAAAGCTCCTACAATGAGCAGTTCTTC.